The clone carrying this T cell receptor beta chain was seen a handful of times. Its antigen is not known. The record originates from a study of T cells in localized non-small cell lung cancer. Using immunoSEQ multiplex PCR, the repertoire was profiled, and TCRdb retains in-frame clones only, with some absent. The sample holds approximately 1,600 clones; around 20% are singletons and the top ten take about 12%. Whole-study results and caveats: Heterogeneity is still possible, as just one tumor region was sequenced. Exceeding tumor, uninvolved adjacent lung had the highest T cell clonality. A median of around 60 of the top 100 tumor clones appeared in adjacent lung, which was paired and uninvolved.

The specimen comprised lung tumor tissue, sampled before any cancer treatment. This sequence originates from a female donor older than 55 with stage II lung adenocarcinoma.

The CDR3 DNA is TGTGCCAGCATCTACTTTGCCGGAAGGGGCACTGAAGCTTTCTTT. It encodes CASIYFAGRGTEAFF. V usage is TRBV28 and J usage is TRBJ1-1; D may be TRBD1 (5 bases). The germline V and J ends were trimmed by 7 bases and 4 bases, with 19 bases remaining between them. Per the germline V gene, CDR1 is MDHEN and CDR2 is SYDVKM. The CDR3 is made up of 15 amino acids.